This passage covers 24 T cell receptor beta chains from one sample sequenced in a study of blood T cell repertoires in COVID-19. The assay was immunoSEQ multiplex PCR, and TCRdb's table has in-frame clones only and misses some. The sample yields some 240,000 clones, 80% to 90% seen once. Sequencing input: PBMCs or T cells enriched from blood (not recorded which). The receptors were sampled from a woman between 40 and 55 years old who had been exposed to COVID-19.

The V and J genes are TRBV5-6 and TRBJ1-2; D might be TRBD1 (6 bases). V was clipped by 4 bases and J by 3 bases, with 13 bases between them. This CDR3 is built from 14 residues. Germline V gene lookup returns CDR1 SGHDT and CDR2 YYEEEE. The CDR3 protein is CASSQQGPDYGYTF. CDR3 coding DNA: TGTGCCAGCAGCCAACAGGGTCCTGACTATGGCTACACCTTC. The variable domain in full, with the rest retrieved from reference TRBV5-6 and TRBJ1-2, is DAGVTQSPTHLIKTRGQQVTLRCSPKSGHDTVSWYQQALGQGPQFIFQYYEEEERQRGNFPDRFSGHQFPNYSSELNVNALLLGDSALYLCASSQQGPDYGYTFGSGTRLTVV.

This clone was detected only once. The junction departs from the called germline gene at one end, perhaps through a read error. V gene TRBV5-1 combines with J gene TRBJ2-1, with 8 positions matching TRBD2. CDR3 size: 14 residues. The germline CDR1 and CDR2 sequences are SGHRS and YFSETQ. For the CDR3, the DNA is TGCGCCAGCAAGGGGAGCGGGGGTACGAATGCGCAGTTCTTC. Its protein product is CASKGSGGTNAQFF.

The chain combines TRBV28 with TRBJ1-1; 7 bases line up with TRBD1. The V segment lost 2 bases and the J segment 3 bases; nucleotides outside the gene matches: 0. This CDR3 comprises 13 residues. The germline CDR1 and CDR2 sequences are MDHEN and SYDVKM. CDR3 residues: CASSLDRDTEAFF. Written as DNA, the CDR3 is TGTGCCAGCAGTTTAGACAGGGACACTGAAGCTTTCTTT.

CDR3 DNA: TGTGCCAGCAGCTTAGGTGTACTGGGCACAGATACGCAGTATTTT. Translation: CASSLGVLGTDTQYF. The chain uses TRBV7-9 and TRBJ2-3; D uncertain. Trimming shortened V by 1 base and J by 1 base, and 9 bases separated the two germline ends. The germline CDR1 and CDR2 sequences are SEHNR and FQNEAQ (reference sequence). CDR3 length: 15 residues.

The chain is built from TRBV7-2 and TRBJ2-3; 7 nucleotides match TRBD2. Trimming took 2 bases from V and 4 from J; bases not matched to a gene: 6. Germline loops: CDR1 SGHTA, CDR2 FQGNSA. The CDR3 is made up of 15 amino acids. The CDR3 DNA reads TGTGCCAGCAGCTTAATTTGGGGGGGATCAGATACGCAGTATTTT. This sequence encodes CASSLIWGGSDTQYF.

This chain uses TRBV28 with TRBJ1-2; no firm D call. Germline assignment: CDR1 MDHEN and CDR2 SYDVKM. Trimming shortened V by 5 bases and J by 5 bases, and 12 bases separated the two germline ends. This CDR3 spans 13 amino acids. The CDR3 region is CASSGTVTYGYTF. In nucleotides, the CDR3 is TGTGCCAGCAGTGGAACAGTGACGTATGGCTACACCTTC.

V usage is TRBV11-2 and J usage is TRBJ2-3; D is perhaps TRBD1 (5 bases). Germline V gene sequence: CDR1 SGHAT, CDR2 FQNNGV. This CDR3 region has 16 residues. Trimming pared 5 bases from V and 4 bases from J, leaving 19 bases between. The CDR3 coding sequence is TGTGCCAGCAGCCCCTTAGATCTAGTGGGGCCAGATACGCAGTATTTT. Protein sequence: CASSPLDLVGPDTQYF.

CDR3 residues: CASSLAQGTYTDTQYF. The CDR3 DNA sequence: TGCGCCAGCAGCTTGGCCCAGGGTACCTACACAGATACGCAGTATTTT. The J gene is TRBJ2-3, the V gene TRBV5-1; tentative D call: TRBD1 (5 bases). Trimming cost V 0 bases and J 2 bases, with 13 bases left between them. CDR1 is SGHRS, CDR2 YFSETQ, per germline. The CDR3 has 16 residues.

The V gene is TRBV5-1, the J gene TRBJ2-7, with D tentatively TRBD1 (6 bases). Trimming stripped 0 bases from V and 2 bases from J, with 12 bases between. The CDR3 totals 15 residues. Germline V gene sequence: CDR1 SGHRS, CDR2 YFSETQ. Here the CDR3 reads CASSLVDSVTYEQYF. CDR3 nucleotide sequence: TGCGCCAGCAGCTTGGTGGACAGCGTTACCTACGAGCAGTACTTC.

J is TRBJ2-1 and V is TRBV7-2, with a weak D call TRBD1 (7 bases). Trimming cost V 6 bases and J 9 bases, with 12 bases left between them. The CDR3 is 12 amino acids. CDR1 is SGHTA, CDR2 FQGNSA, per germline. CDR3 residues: CASRPGGGEQFF. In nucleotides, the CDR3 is TGTGCCAGCAGACCAGGGGGAGGTGAGCAGTTCTTC.

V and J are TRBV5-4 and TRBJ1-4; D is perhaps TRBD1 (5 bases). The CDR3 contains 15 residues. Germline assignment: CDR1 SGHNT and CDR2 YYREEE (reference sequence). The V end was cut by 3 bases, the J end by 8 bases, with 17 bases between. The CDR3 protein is CASSSMNGGVEKLFF. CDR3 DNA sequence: TGTGCCAGCAGCTCGATGAACGGAGGGGTGGAAAAACTGTTTTTT.

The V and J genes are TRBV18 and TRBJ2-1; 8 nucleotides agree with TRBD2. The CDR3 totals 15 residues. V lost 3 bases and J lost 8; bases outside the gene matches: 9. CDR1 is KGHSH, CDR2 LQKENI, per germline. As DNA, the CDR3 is TGTGCCAGCTCACCTTCCGGGGGGGCAGGGGATGAGCAGTTCTTC. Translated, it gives CASSPSGGAGDEQFF. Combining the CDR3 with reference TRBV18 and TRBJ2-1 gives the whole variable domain NAGVMQNPRHLVRRRGQEARLRCSPMKGHSHVYWYRQLPEEGLKFMVYLQKENIIDESGMPKERFSAEFPKEGPSILRIQQVVRGDSAAYFCASSPSGGAGDEQFFGPGTRLTVL.

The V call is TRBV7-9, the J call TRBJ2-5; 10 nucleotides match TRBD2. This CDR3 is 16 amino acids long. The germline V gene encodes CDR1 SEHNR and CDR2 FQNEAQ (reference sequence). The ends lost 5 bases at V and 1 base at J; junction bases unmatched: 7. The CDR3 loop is CASSPFSGGPQETQYF. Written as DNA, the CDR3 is TGTGCCAGCAGCCCTTTTAGCGGGGGGCCCCAAGAGACCCAGTACTTC.

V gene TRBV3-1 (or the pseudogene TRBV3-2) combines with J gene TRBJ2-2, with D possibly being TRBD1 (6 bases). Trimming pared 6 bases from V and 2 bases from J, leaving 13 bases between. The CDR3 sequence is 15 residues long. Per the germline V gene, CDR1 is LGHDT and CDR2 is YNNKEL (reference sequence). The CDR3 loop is CASRTRGQNTGELFF. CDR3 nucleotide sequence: TGTGCCAGCAGGACACGGGGACAAAACACCGGGGAGCTGTTTTTT.

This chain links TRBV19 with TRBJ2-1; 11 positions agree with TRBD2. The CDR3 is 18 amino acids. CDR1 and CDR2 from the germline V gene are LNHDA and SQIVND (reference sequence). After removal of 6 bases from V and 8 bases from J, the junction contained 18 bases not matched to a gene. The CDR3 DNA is TGTGCCAGTAGCTCCTCCGTGATTTTAGCGGGAGGGGGGGATGAGCAGTTCTTC. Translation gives CASSSSVILAGGGDEQFF.

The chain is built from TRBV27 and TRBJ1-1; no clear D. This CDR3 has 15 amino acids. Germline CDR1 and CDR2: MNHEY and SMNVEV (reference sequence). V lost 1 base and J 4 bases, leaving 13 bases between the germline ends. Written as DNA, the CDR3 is TGTGCCAGCAGTTTATTGCGCCCCGGCGGCACTGAAGCTTTCTTT. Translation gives CASSLLRPGGTEAFF.

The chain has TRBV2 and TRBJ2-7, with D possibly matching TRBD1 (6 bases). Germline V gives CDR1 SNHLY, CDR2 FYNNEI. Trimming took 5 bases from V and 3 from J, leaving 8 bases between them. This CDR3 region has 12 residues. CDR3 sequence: CASSLQGYEQYV. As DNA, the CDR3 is TGTGCCAGCAGTTTACAGGGCTACGAGCAGTACGTC.

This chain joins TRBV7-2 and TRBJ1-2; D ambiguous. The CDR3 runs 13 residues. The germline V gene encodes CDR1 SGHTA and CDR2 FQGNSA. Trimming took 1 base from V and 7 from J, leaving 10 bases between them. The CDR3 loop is CASSLGGQTGYTF. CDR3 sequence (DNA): TGTGCCAGCAGCTTAGGAGGCCAGACTGGCTACACCTTC.

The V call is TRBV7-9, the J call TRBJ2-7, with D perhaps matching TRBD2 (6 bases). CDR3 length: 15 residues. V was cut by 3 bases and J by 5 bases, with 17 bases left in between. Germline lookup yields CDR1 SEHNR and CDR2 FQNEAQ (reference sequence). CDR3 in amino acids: CASSLGLGGVDEQYV. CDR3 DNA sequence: TGTGCCAGCAGCTTGGGTCTCGGAGGGGTCGACGAGCAGTACGTC.

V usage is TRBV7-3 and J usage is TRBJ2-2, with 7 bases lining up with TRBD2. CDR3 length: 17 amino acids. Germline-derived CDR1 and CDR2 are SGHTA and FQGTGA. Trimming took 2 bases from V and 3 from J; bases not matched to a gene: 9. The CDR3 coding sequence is TGTGCCAGCAGCTTACCCCGTAGCGGGCTAGACACCGGGGAGCTGTTTTTT. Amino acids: CASSLPRSGLDTGELFF.

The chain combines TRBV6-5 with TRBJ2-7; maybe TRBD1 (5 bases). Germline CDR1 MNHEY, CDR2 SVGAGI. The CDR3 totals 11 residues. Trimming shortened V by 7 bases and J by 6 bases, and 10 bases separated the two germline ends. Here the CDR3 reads CASKKGSEQYF. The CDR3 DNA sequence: TGTGCCAGCAAAAAGGGGTCCGAGCAGTACTTC.

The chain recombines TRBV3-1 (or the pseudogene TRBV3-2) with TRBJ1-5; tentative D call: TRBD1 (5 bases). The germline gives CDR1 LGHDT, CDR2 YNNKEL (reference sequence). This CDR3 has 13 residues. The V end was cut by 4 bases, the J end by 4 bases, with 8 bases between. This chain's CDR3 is CASSPQGNQPQHF. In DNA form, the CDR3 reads TGTGCCAGCAGCCCTCAGGGAAATCAGCCCCAGCATTTT.

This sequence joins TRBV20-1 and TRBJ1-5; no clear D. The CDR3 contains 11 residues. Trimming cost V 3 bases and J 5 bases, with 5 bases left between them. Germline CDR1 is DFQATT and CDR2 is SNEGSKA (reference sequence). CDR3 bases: TGCAGTGCTAGCGGGGATCAGCCCCAGCATTTT. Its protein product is CSASGDQPQHF.

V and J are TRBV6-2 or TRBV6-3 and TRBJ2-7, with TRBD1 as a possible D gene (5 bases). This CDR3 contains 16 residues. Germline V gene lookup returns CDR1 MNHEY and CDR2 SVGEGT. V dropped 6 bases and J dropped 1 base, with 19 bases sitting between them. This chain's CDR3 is CASSLRGLLLSYEQYF. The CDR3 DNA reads TGTGCCAGCAGCTTAAGGGGTCTTCTTTTGTCCTACGAGCAGTACTTC.